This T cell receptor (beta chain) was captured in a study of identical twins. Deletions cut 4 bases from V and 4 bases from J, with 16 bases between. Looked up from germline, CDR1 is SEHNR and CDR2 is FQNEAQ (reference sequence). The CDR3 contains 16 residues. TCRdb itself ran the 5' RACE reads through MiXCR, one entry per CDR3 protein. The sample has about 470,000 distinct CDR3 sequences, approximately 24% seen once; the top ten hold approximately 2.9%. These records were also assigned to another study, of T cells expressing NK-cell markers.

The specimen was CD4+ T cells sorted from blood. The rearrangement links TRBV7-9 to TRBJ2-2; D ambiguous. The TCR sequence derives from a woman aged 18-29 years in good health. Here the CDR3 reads CASSSRKGPPTGELFF. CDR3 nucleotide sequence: TGTGCCAGCAGCTCCCGGAAAGGGCCTCCCACCGGGGAGCTGTTTTTT.